Given below is one T cell receptor (beta chain) in context. Its antigen is currently not known. No qualities accompany the bases; no much larger clone lies one base away. Survey sequencing of tumors used two replicates per sample, and the tumor libraries mostly started from about 5 ug of input genomic DNA. The immunoSEQ hsTCRbeta kit was used to prepare TCRbeta libraries, following the manufacturer's instructions. Sequencing of the completed libraries took place using an Illumina NovaSeq 6000 S4 flow cell after they had been pooled to about 3.2 nM. On the authors' methods: Raw data preprocessing and quality control were performed with the immunoSEQ Analyzer. The analysis was restricted to productive rearrangements, with each unique CDR3 amino acid sequence defining a clonotype. Repertoire clonality was estimated as the Gini-Simpson index, which was computed with the R package tcR. Student's t test was used to compare Gini indices, and Pearson correlation was used to assess associations with tumor size change. TCRdb re-hosts the immuneACCESS table, in-frame sequences only. Its copies lack some clones; in the studies checked, an unresolved V gene accounts for under half of them, and the cause for the rest is not known. The V and J calls and clone size come from that table; D and trimming were worked out from the DNA. The sample contains more than 5,500 clones, 58% of them found a single time. The ten top clones hold around 6.8% of the sample.

According to the germline V gene, CDR1 reads WSHSY and CDR2 reads SAAADI. The CDR3 measures 16 amino acids from cysteine to phenylalanine. Of the read, only the CDR3 DNA is kept; its 48 bases are in frame from base 1. V and J are truncated by 3 bases and 6 bases respectively, leaving an intervening sequence of 20 bases. This sample was taken from a study of neoadjuvant anti-PD-1 for oral cavity cancer (dated by TCRdb to the early 2020s). For the study in its entirety: Before curative-intent surgical resection, most patients were given three to four biweekly doses of nivolumab at 3 mg/kg. Under RECIST 1.1, patients with complete response, partial response or stable disease were classed as responders, and patients with progression were classed as non-responders. There were approximately 12 patients in the parent correlative cohort, and the response rate was over 25%. Patients without progression received a fourth nivolumab dose around day 43 and underwent definitive surgical resection on days 50-56. What the research found in general, with its limitations: TCR analyses included only a few patients per response group, and the authors called for larger cohorts for validation. Greater tumor shrinkage correlated with larger post-treatment sizes of preexisting intratumoral clones, which suggests that expansion of preexisting clones contributed to response. Higher pretreatment blood TCRbeta clonality and lower post-treatment tumor TCRbeta clonality were correlated with higher pretreatment blood Treg/Th17 ratios.

The time point label corresponds to: after neoadjuvant nivolumab, at surgical resection. Patients were newly diagnosed with stage II-IVA oral cavity squamous cell carcinoma and had received no prior systemic or radiation treatment. The cohort was made up of patients with locally advanced, HPV-negative oral cavity squamous cell carcinoma. Samples came from a longitudinal correlative study of a single-arm phase II trial of neoadjuvant nivolumab in oral cavity squamous cell carcinoma. Subject-matched pre- and post-treatment PBMCs and tumors from three responders and three non-responders were subjected to genomic DNA-based TCRbeta sequencing. The Maxwell RSC DNA from Tissue kit was used to isolate genomic DNA from tumor tissue.

The TCR originated in a person aged 35 to 85 with oral cavity squamous cell carcinoma. The starting material was tumor tissue, obtained after nivolumab (anti-PD-1) treatment. The chain uses TRBV10-2 and TRBJ1-1; too little of a D gene remains to name it. The DNA reads as follows: TGCGCCAGCAGTGATTTTTCGCCGAGGATGGGCTCTGAAGCTTTCTTT. Its protein product is CASSDFSPRMGSEAFF.